This T cell receptor (beta chain) was documented in a study of T-cell memory formation after mild COVID-19. Study in general: Largely donor-specific sequence clusters came from two donors.

This clonotype was found a few times. Its specificity is not known. Each CDR3 protein gets one entry after TCRdb re-called the 5' RACE reads with MiXCR. The sample has fewer than 200,000 distinct CDR3 sequences, 10% to 15% seen once. Study outcomes and limitations: Clones contracting day 15 to 85 were balanced CD4/CD8; later expanders leaned CD4+.

This sequence was found in a young man who had mild COVID-19 (a few samples of this study predate the infection). Cell type and time point are not known. Sequencing was done on a sample of PBMCs or a T cell subset sorted from them (not recorded which).

CDR3 bases: TGTGCCAGCAGTTATGGGCACCCGCTAGGGGAGCAGTACTTC. Amino acid sequence: CASSYGHPLGEQYF. The chain uses TRBV6-5 and TRBJ2-7; no firm D call. This CDR3 is built from 14 residues. Between the trimmed V and J ends, which lost 3 bases and 7 bases, there was a span of 16 bases. Germline values: CDR1 MNHEY, CDR2 SVGAGI.